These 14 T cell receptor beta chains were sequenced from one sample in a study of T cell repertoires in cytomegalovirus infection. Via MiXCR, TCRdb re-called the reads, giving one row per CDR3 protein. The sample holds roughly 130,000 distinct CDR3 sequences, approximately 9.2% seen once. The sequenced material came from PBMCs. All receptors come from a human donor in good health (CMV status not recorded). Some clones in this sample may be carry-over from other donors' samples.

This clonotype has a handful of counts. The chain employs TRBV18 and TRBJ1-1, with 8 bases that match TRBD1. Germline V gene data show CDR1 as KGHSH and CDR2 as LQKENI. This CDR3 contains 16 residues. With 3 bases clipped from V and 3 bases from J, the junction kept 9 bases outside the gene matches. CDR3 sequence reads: CASSPKIPGQDTEAFF. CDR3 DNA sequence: TGTGCCAGCTCACCTAAAATACCGGGACAGGACACTGAAGCTTTCTTT.

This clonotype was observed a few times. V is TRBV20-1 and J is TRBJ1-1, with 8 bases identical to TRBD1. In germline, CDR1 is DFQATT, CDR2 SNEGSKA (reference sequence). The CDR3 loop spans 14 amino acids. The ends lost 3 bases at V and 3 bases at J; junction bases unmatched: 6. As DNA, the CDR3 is TGCAGTGCTAGCCGGACAGGGTTGGACACTGAAGCTTTCTTT. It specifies CSASRTGLDTEAFF.

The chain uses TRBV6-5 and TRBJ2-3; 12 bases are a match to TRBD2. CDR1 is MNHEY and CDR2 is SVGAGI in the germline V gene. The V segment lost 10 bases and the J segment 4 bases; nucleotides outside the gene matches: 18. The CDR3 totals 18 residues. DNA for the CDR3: TGTGCCACCGGTCGCAGAGGGGTACTAGCGGGGGGAGCAGATACGCAGTATTTT. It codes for CATGRRGVLAGGADTQYF.

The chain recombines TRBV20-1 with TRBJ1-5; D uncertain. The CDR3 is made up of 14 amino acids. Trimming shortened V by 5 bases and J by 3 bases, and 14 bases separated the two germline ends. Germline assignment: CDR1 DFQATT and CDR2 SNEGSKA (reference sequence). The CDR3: CSARRTSTNQPQHF. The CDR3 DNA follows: TGCAGTGCTCGGAGGACCTCTACCAATCAGCCCCAGCATTTT.

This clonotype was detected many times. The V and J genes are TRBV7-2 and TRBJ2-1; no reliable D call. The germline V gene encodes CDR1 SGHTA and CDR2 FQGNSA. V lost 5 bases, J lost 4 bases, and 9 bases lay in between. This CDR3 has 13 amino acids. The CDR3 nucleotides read TGTGCCAGCAGCCAAACACGATACAATGAGCAGTTCTTC. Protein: CASSQTRYNEQFF.

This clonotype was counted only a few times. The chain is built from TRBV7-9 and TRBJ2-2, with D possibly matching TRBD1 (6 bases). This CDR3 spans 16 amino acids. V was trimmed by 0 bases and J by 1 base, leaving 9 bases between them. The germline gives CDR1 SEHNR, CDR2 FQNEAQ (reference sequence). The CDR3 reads CASSLAGTRNTGELFF. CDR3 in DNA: TGTGCCAGCAGCTTAGCCGGGACAAGGAACACCGGGGAGCTGTTTTTT.

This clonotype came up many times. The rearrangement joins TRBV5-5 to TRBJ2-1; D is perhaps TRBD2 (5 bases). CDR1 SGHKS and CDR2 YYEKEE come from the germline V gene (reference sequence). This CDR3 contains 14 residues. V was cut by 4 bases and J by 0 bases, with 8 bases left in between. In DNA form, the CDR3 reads TGTGCCAGCAGCAGGACTGGCTCCTACAATGAGCAGTTCTTC. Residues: CASSRTGSYNEQFF. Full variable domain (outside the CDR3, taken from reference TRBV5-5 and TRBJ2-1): DAGVTQSPTHLIKTRGQQVTLRCSPISGHKSVSWYQQVLGQGPQFIFQYYEKEERGRGNFPDRFSARQFPNYSSELNVNALLLGDSALYLCASSRTGSYNEQFFGPGTRLTVL.

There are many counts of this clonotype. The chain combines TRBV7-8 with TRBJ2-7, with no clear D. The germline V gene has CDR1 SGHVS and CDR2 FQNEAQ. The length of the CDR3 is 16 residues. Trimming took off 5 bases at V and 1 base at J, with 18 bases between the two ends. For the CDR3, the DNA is TGTGCCAGCAGCCAGAGTTTAACAGTCCCTTCCTACGAGCAGTACTTC. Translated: CASSQSLTVPSYEQYF.

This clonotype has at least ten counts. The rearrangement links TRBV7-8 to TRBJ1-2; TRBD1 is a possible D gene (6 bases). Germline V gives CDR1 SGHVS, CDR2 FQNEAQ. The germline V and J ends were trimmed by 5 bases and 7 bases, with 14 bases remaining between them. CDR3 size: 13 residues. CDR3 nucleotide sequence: TGTGCCAGCAGCCAACAACACAGGGTTGGCTACACCTTC. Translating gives CASSQQHRVGYTF.

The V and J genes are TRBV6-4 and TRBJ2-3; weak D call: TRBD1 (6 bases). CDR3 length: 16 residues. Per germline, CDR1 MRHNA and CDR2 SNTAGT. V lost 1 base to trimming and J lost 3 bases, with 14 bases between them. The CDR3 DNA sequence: TGTGCCAGCAGTGACTTACAGGGAAGCTTTACAGATACGCAGTATTTT. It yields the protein CASSDLQGSFTDTQYF.

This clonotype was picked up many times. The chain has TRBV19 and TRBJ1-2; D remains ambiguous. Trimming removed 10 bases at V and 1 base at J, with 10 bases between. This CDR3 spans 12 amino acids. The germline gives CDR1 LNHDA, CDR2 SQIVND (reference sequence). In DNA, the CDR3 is TGTGCCACCGTCGACTTTAACTATGGCTACACCTTC. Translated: CATVDFNYGYTF.

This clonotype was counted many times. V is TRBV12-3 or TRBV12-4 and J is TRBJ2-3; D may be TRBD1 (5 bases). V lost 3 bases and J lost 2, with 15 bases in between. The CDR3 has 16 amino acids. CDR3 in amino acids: CASSFLSDRHTDTQYF. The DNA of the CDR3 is TGTGCCAGCAGTTTCCTGTCCGACAGACACACAGATACGCAGTATTTT.

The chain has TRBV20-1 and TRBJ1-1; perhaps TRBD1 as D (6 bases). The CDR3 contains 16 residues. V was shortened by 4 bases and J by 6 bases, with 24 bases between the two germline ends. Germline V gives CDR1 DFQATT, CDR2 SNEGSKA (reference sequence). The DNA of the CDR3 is TGCAGTGCTAAGTCACAGGGTTTAACGACTATCCCTGAAGCTTTCTTT. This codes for CSAKSQGLTTIPEAFF.

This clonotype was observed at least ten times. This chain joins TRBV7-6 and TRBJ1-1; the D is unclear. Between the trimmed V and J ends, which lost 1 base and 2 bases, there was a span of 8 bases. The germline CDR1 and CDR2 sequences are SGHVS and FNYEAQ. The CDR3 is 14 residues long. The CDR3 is CASSLGDGNTEAFF. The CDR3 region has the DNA TGTGCCAGCAGCTTAGGAGACGGTAACACTGAAGCTTTCTTT.